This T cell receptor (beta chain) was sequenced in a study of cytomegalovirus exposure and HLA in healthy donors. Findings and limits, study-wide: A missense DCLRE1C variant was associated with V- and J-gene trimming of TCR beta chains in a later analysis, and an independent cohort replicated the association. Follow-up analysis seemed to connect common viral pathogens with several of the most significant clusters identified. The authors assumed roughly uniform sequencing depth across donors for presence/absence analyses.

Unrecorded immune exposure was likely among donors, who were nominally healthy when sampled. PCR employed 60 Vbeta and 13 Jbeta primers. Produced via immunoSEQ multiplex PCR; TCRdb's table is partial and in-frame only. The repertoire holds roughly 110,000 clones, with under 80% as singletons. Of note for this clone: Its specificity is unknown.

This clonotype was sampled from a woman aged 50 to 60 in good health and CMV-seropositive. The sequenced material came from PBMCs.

The CDR3 loop reads CAISESGQGASNQPQHF. CDR3 nucleotides: TGTGCCATCAGTGAGTCCGGACAGGGCGCGAGCAATCAGCCCCAGCATTTT. V gene TRBV10-3 combines with J gene TRBJ1-5; 8 bases are a match to TRBD1. The trim removed 0 bases at V and 1 base at J, leaving 5 bases unmatched. The CDR3 covers 17 residues. From germline, CDR1 is ENHRY and CDR2 SYGVKD.